The 10 T cell receptor beta chains below were found in one sample sequenced in a study of T cell repertoires in cytomegalovirus infection. TCRdb fed the reads into MiXCR, producing one record per CDR3 protein. The data show fewer than 550,000 distinct CDR3 sequences, around 11% seen once. Sequencing was performed on PBMCs. These receptors were obtained from a human donor in good health (CMV status not recorded). Some clones in this sample may be carry-over from other donors' samples.

The table lists this clonotype with a few counts. The chain carries TRBV9 and TRBJ1-2; no firm D call. With 0 bases removed from V and 3 bases from J, the gap between germline ends came to 9 bases. The CDR3 spans 14 residues. Germline V gene data show CDR1 as SGDLS and CDR2 as YYNGEE. Here the CDR3 reads CASSVDGQDYGYTF. In DNA form, the CDR3 reads TGTGCCAGCAGCGTAGATGGGCAGGACTATGGCTACACCTTC.

The chain combines TRBV10-3 with TRBJ2-7, with 10 bases lining up with TRBD1. The CDR3 runs to 15 residues. Germline CDR1 ENHRY, CDR2 SYGVKD. J lost 3 bases, V lost 6 bases, and 8 bases had no gene match. Here the CDR3 reads CAIRPTGQGFYEQYF. Written as DNA, the CDR3 is TGTGCCATCAGACCCACGGGACAGGGGTTCTACGAGCAGTACTTC.

This clonotype was counted a few times. The chain combines TRBV7-9 with TRBJ1-6; D uncertain. V lost 1 base and J 9 bases, leaving 7 bases between the germline ends. The CDR3 is 13 amino acids. Germline values: CDR1 SEHNR, CDR2 FQNEAQ (reference sequence). The CDR3 DNA reads as TGTGCCAGCAGCTTAGGGGTTGGTTCACCCCTCCACTTT. The encoded protein is CASSLGVGSPLHF.

This clonotype was observed many times. This rearrangement joins TRBV5-5 to TRBJ2-7; 13 nucleotides agree with TRBD2. This CDR3 has 15 residues. Germline-derived CDR1 and CDR2 are SGHKS and YYEKEE (reference sequence). The V segment lost 7 bases and the J segment 5 bases; nucleotides outside the gene matches: 9. DNA for the CDR3: TGTGCCAGCTCCTATACCGGGACTAGCGGGAACGAGCAGTACTTC. Its translation is CASSYTGTSGNEQYF.

This rearrangement joins TRBV6-5 to TRBJ2-7, with a weak D call TRBD1 (5 bases). There are 14 residues in the CDR3. Looked up from germline, CDR1 is MNHEY and CDR2 is SVGAGI. Trimming stripped 8 bases from V and 2 bases from J, with 16 bases between. The CDR3 region has the DNA TGTGCCAGCCAAGGGGTGGGTCCCCCCTACGAGCAGTACTTC. It codes for CASQGVGPPYEQYF.

The chain carries TRBV3-1 and TRBJ1-2; no definite D call. Trimming shortened V by 4 bases and J by 4 bases, and 22 bases separated the two germline ends. Germline loops: CDR1 LGHDT, CDR2 YNNKEL (reference sequence). The CDR3 spans 17 residues. CDR3 DNA: TGTGCCAGCAGCCTCGGAACCCTATCATTTCGGAGCTATGGCTACACCTTC. Protein sequence: CASSLGTLSFRSYGYTF.

This clonotype occurred many times. This chain connects TRBV7-8 to TRBJ2-2; no firm D call. Germline assignment: CDR1 SGHVS and CDR2 FQNEAQ. V was clipped by 8 bases and J by 0 bases, with 19 bases between them. The CDR3 is 17 amino acids. The CDR3 DNA reads TGTGCCAGCGTTGGGTACCTTGTAACTTCGAACACCGGGGAGCTGTTTTTT. Translation: CASVGYLVTSNTGELFF.

This clonotype was found a few times. The rearrangement joins TRBV27 to TRBJ1-4, with 9 bases identical to TRBD1. Germline CDR1 MNHEY, CDR2 SMNVEV (reference sequence). J lost 4 bases, V lost 5 bases, and 5 bases had no gene match. The CDR3 is 15 amino acids. The CDR3 DNA reads as TGTGCCAGCAGTCCCGGACAGGGGTATAATGAAAAACTGTTTTTT. The encoded protein is CASSPGQGYNEKLFF.

The chain couples TRBV27 to TRBJ1-5; 10 nucleotides match TRBD1. V shed 5 bases and J 2 bases; nucleotides not matched to a gene: 9. This CDR3 has 17 amino acids. Germline assignment: CDR1 MNHEY and CDR2 SMNVEV (reference sequence). The CDR3 nucleotides read TGTGCCAGCAGTAGGGGACAGGGGATGGCTGGCAATCAGCCCCAGCATTTT. Residues: CASSRGQGMAGNQPQHF.

Ten or more counts support this clonotype. The chain is built from TRBV7-9 and TRBJ1-1; 10 bases match TRBD1. Germline-derived CDR1 and CDR2 are SEHNR and FQNEAQ (reference sequence). The V and J ends lost 4 bases and 5 bases, in that order; junction bases with no gene match: 10. The CDR3 spans 16 residues. As DNA, the CDR3 is TGTGCCAGCAGCTCCACCCCGGAGGACAGGGGGACTGAAGCTTTCTTT. This encodes CASSSTPEDRGTEAFF. The full variable domain, rest sourced from reference TRBV7-9 and TRBJ1-1, is DTGVSQNPRHKITKRGQNVTFRCDPISEHNRLYWYRQTLGQGPEFLTYFQNEAQLEKSRLLSDRFSAERPKGSFSTLEIQRTEQGDSAMYLCASSSTPEDRGTEAFFGQGTRLTVV.